This TCR beta chain was identified during a study of T-cell reconstitution after alpha-beta-depleted transplantation in children. Unique molecular identifiers were incorporated during preparation of the TCRbeta library. TCRdb called the PCR reads again in MiXCR, with one record for every CDR3 protein. The sample comprises 500,000 to 600,000 distinct CDR3 sequences, approximately 20% of which are singletons, and roughly 3.3% rests with the top ten. The CDR3 is 14 residues long. Germline assignment: CDR1 MDHEN and CDR2 SYDVKM. V was trimmed by 5 bases and J by 4 bases, leaving 13 bases between them. This TCR was recovered from a human donor who donated a stem cell graft to a child with acute lymphoblastic leukemia. The chain links TRBV28 to TRBJ2-3; no clear D gene. The sequencing used PBMCs from the stem cell graft donor, collected from the stem cell graft. CDR3 residues: CASSVIPSADTQYF. The CDR3 DNA is TGTGCCAGCAGTGTGATTCCCTCTGCAGATACGCAGTATTTT.